This entry lists 16 T cell receptor beta chains sequenced from one sample in a study of T-cell memory formation after mild COVID-19. MiXCR, run by TCRdb on the 5' RACE reads, gives a single entry per CDR3 protein. The sample shows 170,000 or so distinct CDR3 sequences, roughly 23% of them seen only once. The material sequenced was PBMCs or a T cell subset sorted from them (not recorded which). These TCRs come from an adult woman who had mild COVID-19 (a few samples of this study predate the infection). Cell type and time point are not known.

The chain is built from TRBV7-9 and TRBJ2-7; 8 bases match TRBD2. The ends lost 4 bases at V and 4 bases at J; junction bases unmatched: 9. This CDR3 is built from 15 residues. Germline assignment: CDR1 SEHNR and CDR2 FQNEAQ (reference sequence). The CDR3 DNA reads as TGTGCCAGCAGCTCCACCGCCGGGGGGGGATACGAGCAGTACTTC. It specifies CASSSTAGGGYEQYF. The full variable domain, rest sourced from reference TRBV7-9 and TRBJ2-7, is DTGVSQNPRHKITKRGQNVTFRCDPISEHNRLYWYRQTLGQGPEFLTYFQNEAQLEKSRLLSDRFSAERPKGSFSTLEIQRTEQGDSAMYLCASSSTAGGGYEQYFGPGTRLTVT.

This clonotype was recorded a few times. This chain uses TRBV20-1 with TRBJ2-1; D might be TRBD2 (5 bases). CDR1 is DFQATT, CDR2 SNEGSKA, per germline (reference sequence). The V end lost 6 bases, the J end lost 4 bases, and 19 bases lay between the germline ends. The CDR3 spans 15 residues. The CDR3, as DNA: TGCAGTGCGCGACGGGGTGGGTATGGATACAATGAGCAGTTCTTC. Translation gives CSARRGGYGYNEQFF.

Turning to this clonotype: Its ends do not fully match the called genes, so a read error is possible. The CDR3: CSSSHRDRVDEQYF. CDR3 nucleotides: TGTTCCAGCAGCCACCGGGACAGGGTCGACGAGCAGTACTTC. This chain uses TRBV7-9 with TRBJ2-7, with 9 bases fitting TRBD1. Germline V gene sequence: CDR1 SEHNR, CDR2 FQNEAQ (reference sequence). This CDR3 spans 14 amino acids.

The rearrangement uses TRBV27 and TRBJ1-2; 10 nucleotides agree with TRBD1. J was trimmed by 3 bases and V by 5 bases; bases with no gene match: 12. This CDR3 comprises 17 residues. Germline lookup yields CDR1 MNHEY and CDR2 SMNVEV (reference sequence). The DNA for the CDR3 is TGTGCCAGCAGTGTCGGGACAGGGGTCGATTTGGACTATGGCTACACCTTC. Translation gives CASSVGTGVDLDYGYTF.

V usage is TRBV14 and J usage is TRBJ1-6, with a possible D match to TRBD1 (5 bases). Looked up from germline, CDR1 is SGHDN and CDR2 is FVKESK. V lost 0 bases and J lost 0, with 6 bases in between. The CDR3 sequence is 16 residues long. DNA for the CDR3: TGTGCCAGCAGCCAAGAGGGGGGCTCCTATAATTCACCCCTCCACTTT. This codes for CASSQEGGSYNSPLHF.

This clonotype was seen a few times. The gene calls are TRBV29-1 and TRBJ1-1; TRBD1 matches at 8 bases. CDR3 size: 13 residues. Germline V gene sequence: CDR1 SQVTM, CDR2 ANQGSEA. The CDR3 region has the DNA TGCAGTCACGACAGGGGAATGTACACTGAAGCTTTCTTT. Residues: CSHDRGMYTEAFF.

This clonotype was counted only a few times. V gene TRBV15 combines with J gene TRBJ1-4, with TRBD1 matching over 8 bases. Per germline, CDR1 LNHNV and CDR2 YYDKDF (reference sequence). The trim removed 4 bases at V and 7 bases at J, leaving 8 bases unmatched. This CDR3 has 15 amino acids. In DNA, the CDR3 is TGTGCCACCAGCAACAGTTCAGGGGGCAGTGAAAAACTGTTTTTT. Protein product: CATSNSSGGSEKLFF.

This clonotype was seen only a few times. V gene TRBV7-9 combines with J gene TRBJ1-4; D ambiguous. CDR1 is SEHNR, CDR2 FQNEAQ, per germline (reference sequence). Trimming took 6 bases from V and 8 from J, leaving 10 bases between them. The CDR3 length is 12 residues. The CDR3 nucleotides are TGTGCCAGCAGTTTCGTAAGGGAAAAACTGTTTTTT. Protein sequence: CASSFVREKLFF.

This clonotype was counted only a few times. The genes are TRBV5-5 and TRBJ2-1; D is possibly TRBD1 (6 bases). Trimming removed 3 bases at V and 1 base at J, with 11 bases between. CDR1 and CDR2 from the germline V gene are SGHKS and YYEKEE (reference sequence). This CDR3 has 15 amino acids. CDR3 region: CASSWTARSYNEQFF. CDR3 nucleotide sequence: TGTGCCAGCAGCTGGACAGCCCGGTCCTACAATGAGCAGTTCTTC.

J is TRBJ2-4 and V is TRBV7-9, with D possibly TRBD2 on 6 matching bases. This CDR3 region has 17 residues. V shed 4 bases and J shed 0 bases, with 16 bases lying between them. Germline V gives CDR1 SEHNR, CDR2 FQNEAQ (reference sequence). The CDR3 sequence: CASSSLGRESAKNIQYF. CDR3 DNA sequence: TGTGCCAGCAGCTCCCTTGGACGGGAGTCAGCCAAAAACATTCAGTACTTC.

This clonotype was seen just once. This chain uses TRBV5-6 with TRBJ1-5; no definite D call. Germline V gene lookup returns CDR1 SGHDT and CDR2 YYEEEE. CDR3 length: 15 amino acids. The V gene lost 5 bases and the J gene lost 1 base, with 13 bases spanning the gap. Written as DNA, the CDR3 is TGTGCCAGCAGTCCTTGGACTCCGAGCAATCAGCCCCAGCATTTT. This codes for CASSPWTPSNQPQHF.

This clonotype was found a few times. The genes are TRBV5-5 and TRBJ1-6; TRBD1 might be the D (5 bases). This CDR3 comprises 17 residues. V lost 5 bases and J lost 3, with 18 bases in between. Germline lookup yields CDR1 SGHKS and CDR2 YYEKEE (reference sequence). The CDR3 loop reads CASSNPGRFVYNSPLHF. The CDR3 DNA reads TGTGCCAGCAGTAACCCGGGACGCTTCGTCTATAATTCACCCCTCCACTTT.

This clonotype appeared many times. The chain uses TRBV7-2 and TRBJ2-1; tentatively, D is TRBD1 (5 bases). From germline, CDR1 is SGHTA and CDR2 FQGNSA. The V end lost 2 bases, the J end lost 9 bases, and 11 bases lay between the germline ends. This CDR3 contains 13 residues. CDR3 in amino acids: CASSLQGTAEQFF. The CDR3 region has the DNA TGTGCCAGCAGCTTACAGGGCACCGCTGAGCAGTTCTTC.

The chain has TRBV12-3 or TRBV12-4 and TRBJ2-7; D assignment may be TRBD1 or TRBD2 (5 bases each). CDR3 size: 14 residues. V was trimmed by 1 base and J by 2 bases, leaving 9 bases between them. The CDR3 region has the DNA TGTGCCAGCAGTTTAGGTGTGGGGGCCTACGAGCAGTACTTC. Protein sequence: CASSLGVGAYEQYF.

This clonotype was counted between two and nine times. The CDR3 DNA reads TGTGCCAGCCGGGACAGGGGCACAGATACGCAGTATTTT. This gives the protein CASRDRGTDTQYF. The chain couples TRBV6-5 to TRBJ2-3; 9 bases map to TRBD1. The CDR3 contains 13 residues. Trimming at V came to 8 bases and at J to 1 base, leaving 1 base not matched to a gene. CDR1 and CDR2 from the germline V gene are MNHEY and SVGAGI.

This chain's CDR3 is CASSSDRDFYEQYF. Here the CDR3 DNA reads TGCGCCAGCAGCTCGGACCGGGACTTCTACGAGCAGTACTTC. V gene TRBV5-1 combines with J gene TRBJ2-7; maybe TRBD2 (6 bases). Per germline, CDR1 SGHRS and CDR2 YFSETQ. V was shortened by 3 bases and J by 3 bases, with 13 bases between the two germline ends. The CDR3 totals 14 residues.